The entry that follows covers one T cell receptor (beta chain) sequence. The V gene's germline CDR1 is DFQATT and CDR2 SNEGSKA (reference sequence). The V gene lost 7 bases and the J gene lost 1 base, with 7 bases spanning the gap. This CDR3 is built from 11 residues. This record comes from a study of blood T cell repertoires in COVID-19. Assay used: immunoSEQ multiplex PCR; TCRdb lists only in-frame clones, some missing. The table shows some 530,000 clones, with roughly nine tenths occurring only once. Material for sequencing was PBMCs or T cells enriched from blood (not recorded which). The gene calls are TRBV20-1 and TRBJ1-1; D unclear. This clonotype was sampled from a woman between 55 and 75 years old who had recovered from COVID-19. The DNA for the CDR3 is TGCAGTGTTCGGGGGAACACTGAAGCTTTCTTT. Translating it yields CSVRGNTEAFF.